Given below is one T cell receptor (beta chain) in context. Its antigen is undetermined. Exclusion applied to patients with autoimmune disease history or systemic immunosuppression. Assay: immunoSEQ multiplex PCR; the TCRdb copy retains only in-frame clones and omits some. The sample has 33,000 or so clones, nearly 80% seen once. The CDR3 spans 16 residues. CDR1 and CDR2 (germline): MGHDK, SYGVNS. V shed 4 bases and J shed 1 base, with 11 bases lying between them. The data stem from a study of OX40 agonist ivuxolimab in advanced cancers. In the study overall: Patients were treated with ivuxolimab, an agonistic anti-OX40 (CD134) antibody.

Findings and caveats of the study: The study observed clonal expansion of CD4+ and CD8+ blood T cells by week 6 at 0.1 to 3.0 mg/kg.

This chain links TRBV25-1 with TRBJ2-6, with D perhaps TRBD1 or TRBD2 (5 bases each). Sequencing used CD4+ or CD8+ T cells sorted from blood, obtained in a trial of the OX40 agonist ivuxolimab. This clonotype originated in an adult with an advanced solid tumor such as melanoma, head and neck, liver or kidney cancer. CDR3 bases: TGTGCCAGCAGTGCCCGGGGACGGTCTGGGGCCAACGTCCTGACTTTC. As protein: CASSARGRSGANVLTF.